A selection of T cell receptor beta chains follows, all from one sample in a study of blood T cell repertoires in COVID-19. Repertoires were generated with immunoSEQ multiplex PCR, while TCRdb's copy carries only in-frame clones and drops some. The sample comprises 250,000 to 350,000 clones, 89% of which are singletons, and around 13% rests with the top ten. The source material was peripheral blood. The receptors originated from a woman aged 55-69 years with acute or convalescent COVID-19. Both conserved end residues are part of each CDR3. D genes are given only for firm matches. Size tells how often a clone was seen (once, few, many) or the class of an expanded clone, and some rows leave it out.

CASSLLQQRGAYEQYF	TGTGCCAGCAGCTTACTACAACAGCGGGGAGCCTACGAGCAGTACTTC	16	TRBD2	once	TRBJ2-7	TRBV11-2
CASSSPRVVGYTF	TGTGCCAGCAGTTCCCCACGGGTAGTAGGCTACACCTTC	13	.	.	TRBJ1-2	TRBV27
CASSTVAAGGPETQYF	TGTGCCAGCAGCACAGTCGCTGCGGGGGGGCCAGAGACCCAGTACTTC	16	TRBD2	.	TRBJ2-5	TRBV7-9
CASSQDQVYEQYF	TGTGCCAGCAGCCAAGATCAGGTCTACGAGCAGTACTTC	13	.	.	TRBJ2-7	TRBV4-2
CASSLTSGGDNEQFF	TGTGCCAGCAGCCTGACTAGCGGGGGGGACAATGAGCAGTTCTTC	15	TRBD2	.	TRBJ2-1	TRBV9
CASSPGGARDSPLHF	TGTGCCAGCAGCCCGGGCGGGGCCCGGGATTCACCCCTCCACTTT	15	.	once	TRBJ1-6	TRBV5-4
CASSAGLAGVADTQYF	TGTGCCAGCAGCGCGGGACTAGCGGGAGTGGCAGATACGCAGTATTTT	16	TRBD2	.	TRBJ2-3	TRBV11-2
CASSSLTSGQETQYF	TGTGCCAGCAGTTCCCTTACTAGCGGCCAAGAGACCCAGTACTTC	15	TRBD2	.	TRBJ2-5	TRBV27
CASSAANYGYTF	TGTGCCAGCAGTGCGGCTAACTATGGCTACACCTTC	12	.	.	TRBJ1-2	TRBV2
CASSVAVVAYEQYF	TGTGCCAGCAGCGTAGCGGTTGTGGCCTACGAGCAGTACTTC	14	.	.	TRBJ2-7	TRBV9
CASSQEGMYGYGYTF	TGTGCCAGCAGCCAGGAGGGGATGTATGGCTATGGCTACACCTTC	15	.	.	TRBJ1-2	TRBV3-1/TRBV3-2
CAWSVGGQGAGNTIYF	TGTGCCTGGAGTGTTGGGGGACAAGGGGCTGGAAACACCATATATTTT	16	.	.	TRBJ1-3	TRBV30
CASIPPGGLGYTF	TGTGCCAGCATTCCCCCAGGGGGCTTGGGCTACACCTTC	13	TRBD1	.	TRBJ1-2	TRBV28
CASSLEGQGSGGYTF	TGCGCCAGCAGCTTGGAGGGACAGGGTTCGGGTGGCTACACCTTC	15	TRBD1	.	TRBJ1-2	TRBV5-1
CASSTRGGTGRNYGYTF	TGTGCCAGTAGTACACGGGGTGGAACGGGCCGCAACTATGGCTACACCTTC	17	.	.	TRBJ1-2	TRBV19
CASSPPPSGRARTGANVLTF	TGTGCCAGCTCACCACCCCCCTCGGGCAGGGCACGGACCGGGGCCAACGTCCTGACTTTC	20	.	.	TRBJ2-6	TRBV18
CASSAIQGTYGYTF	TGTGCCAGCAGCGCCATACAGGGGACCTATGGCTACACCTTC	14	TRBD1	.	TRBJ1-2	TRBV9
CASSRDREQFF	TGTGCCAGCAGCCGGGACAGAGAGCAGTTCTTC	11	TRBD1	.	TRBJ2-1	TRBV7-3
CASSPGTSGFTTDTQYF	TGCGCCAGCAGCCCCGGGACTAGCGGGTTCACCACAGATACGCAGTATTTT	17	TRBD2	.	TRBJ2-3	TRBV5-1
CATSRDPTGRTDTQYF	TGTGCCACCAGCAGAGATCCGACAGGGCGCACAGATACGCAGTATTTT	16	TRBD1	.	TRBJ2-3	TRBV15
CASSPGQSGNYGYTF	TGTGCCAGCAGTCCCGGACAGTCGGGCAACTATGGCTACACCTTC	15	.	.	TRBJ1-2	TRBV27
CASSQDAGARTEAFF	TGTGCCAGCAGCCAAGACGCGGGGGCCCGGACTGAAGCTTTCTTT	15	.	.	TRBJ1-1	TRBV4-2
CASSARDRVPFESYEQYF	TGTGCCAGCAGCGCCCGGGACAGGGTCCCTTTTGAGTCCTACGAGCAGTACTTC	18	TRBD1	.	TRBJ2-7	TRBV9
CASSPGQKNTEAFF	TGTGCCAGCTCACCGGGACAGAAGAACACTGAAGCTTTCTTT	14	TRBD1	.	TRBJ1-1	TRBV18
CASSHRQGVATEAFF	TGCGCCAGCAGCCACAGACAGGGCGTAGCGACTGAAGCTTTCTTT	15	TRBD1	.	TRBJ1-1	TRBV4-3
CASSPQRGGYTF	TGTGCCAGCAGCCCCCAAAGGGGTGGCTACACCTTC	12	.	.	TRBJ1-2	TRBV7-2
CASSRGLAGDSHEQFF	TGTGCCAGTAGTAGGGGACTAGCGGGAGACTCTCATGAGCAGTTCTTC	16	TRBD2	.	TRBJ2-1	TRBV19
CASSLAQDRAGNTIYF	TGTGCCAGCAGCTTGGCACAAGACAGGGCTGGAAACACCATATATTTT	16	TRBD1	.	TRBJ1-3	TRBV5-4